A selection of T cell receptor beta chains follows, all from one sample in a study of PD-L1 blockade in urothelial cancer. Only in-frame clones appear in the TCRdb table, and some are missing; sequencing was by immunoSEQ multiplex PCR. Seen here are 100,000 to 150,000 clones, 86% observed once, and the top ten hold approximately 2.4%. Here the sequenced sample was PBMCs, taken around atezolizumab (anti-PD-L1) treatment. These receptors came from a man over 45 with urothelial cancer. The CDR3 runs from the conserved cysteine through the conserved F or W. A D gene is named only where the DNA matches it firmly. Clone size is stated in some rows and not others, as once, few, many or a class when expanded.

cdr3_aa,cdr3_nt,v_call,d_call,clone_size,j_call
CASSSLSGRLYNEQFF,TGCGCCAGCAGCTCATTAAGCGGGAGACTATACAATGAGCAGTTCTTC,TRBV5-1,TRBD2,-,TRBJ2-1
CSGTDREYYGYTF,TGCAGCGGAACCGACAGGGAATACTATGGCTACACCTTC,TRBV29-1,TRBD1,-,TRBJ1-2
CASSPKRDYSYEQYF,TGTGCCAGCAGCCCCAAACGGGACTACTCCTACGAGCAGTACTTC,TRBV6-6,TRBD2,-,TRBJ2-7
CASSLADSSYNEQFF,TGCGCCAGCAGCTTGGCCGACAGCTCCTACAATGAGCAGTTCTTC,TRBV5-1,-,-,TRBJ2-1
CASSSRQGALQPQHF,TGTGCCAGCAGTTCCAGACAGGGGGCGCTTCAGCCCCAGCATTTT,TRBV28,TRBD1,-,TRBJ1-5
CASSTRTLSGSYNEQFF,TGTGCCAGCAGCACGAGAACGTTAAGCGGTTCCTACAATGAGCAGTTCTTC,TRBV28,-,-,TRBJ2-1
CASSPSGTYNEQFF,TGTGCCAGCTCTCCTAGCGGGACCTACAATGAGCAGTTCTTC,TRBV2,TRBD2,-,TRBJ2-1
CASRGTVEKLFF,TGTGCCAGTAGGGGGACAGTAGAAAAACTGTTTTTT,TRBV19,TRBD1,-,TRBJ1-4
CASSSSGSSTGELFF,TGTGCCAGCAGCTCTAGCGGGAGTTCAACCGGGGAGCTGTTTTTT,TRBV7-3,TRBD2,-,TRBJ2-2
CASSFYGTYYGYTF,TGTGCCAGCAGTTTCTACGGGACATACTATGGCTACACCTTC,TRBV28,-,-,TRBJ1-2
CAVGTSGRADEQFF,TGTGCCGTAGGAACTAGCGGGAGGGCCGACGAGCAGTTCTTC,TRBV10-3,TRBD2,-,TRBJ2-1
CASSLGSYGYTF,TGTGCCAGCAGCTTGGGGAGCTATGGCTACACCTTC,TRBV5-6,-,-,TRBJ1-2
CASSGHYEQYF,TGTGCCAGCTCGGGACACTACGAGCAGTACTTC,TRBV2,-,-,TRBJ2-7
CASSQGPGANHNSPLHF,TGCGCCAGCAGCCAAGGTCCAGGGGCTAACCATAATTCACCCCTCCACTTT,TRBV4-1,-,-,TRBJ1-6
CASSTRTGTAAEAFF,TGTGCCAGCAGTACGCGGACAGGGACGGCGGCTGAAGCTTTCTTT,TRBV28,TRBD1,-,TRBJ1-1
CASSPPLKQPRGSGNTIYF,TGCGCCAGCAGCCCCCCTTTGAAGCAACCCAGGGGCTCTGGAAACACCATATATTTT,TRBV4-1,-,many,TRBJ1-3
CASSVQGSTDTQYF,TGTGCCAGCAGCGTACAGGGTAGCACAGATACGCAGTATTTT,TRBV9,-,-,TRBJ2-3
CASSLVSLFGLTNSPLHF,TGTGCCAGCAGCTTAGTAAGCCTTTTTGGACTTACTAATTCACCCCTCCACTTT,TRBV11-2,-,-,TRBJ1-6
CASSLAGAKGDTQYF,TGCGCCAGCAGCTTGGCAGGGGCCAAAGGAGATACGCAGTATTTT,TRBV5-1,-,-,TRBJ2-3
CASGGRETQYF,TGTGCCAGCGGGGGCAGGGAGACCCAGTACTTC,TRBV6-5,-,-,TRBJ2-5
CASDRDRDPETQYF,TGTGCCAGCGACCGGGACAGAGATCCAGAGACCCAGTACTTC,TRBV6-6,TRBD1,-,TRBJ2-5
CASSLMGTSGAATQFF,TGTGCCAGCAGCTTAATGGGGACTAGCGGGGCAGCGACCCAGTTCTTC,TRBV14,TRBD2,-,TRBJ2-1
CASSQDPSGANTGELFF,TGCGCCAGCAGCCAAGACCCTAGCGGGGCGAACACCGGGGAGCTGTTTTTT,TRBV4-1,TRBD2,-,TRBJ2-2
CASSSGQGSYNEQFF,TGCGCCAGCAGCTCGGGACAGGGTTCCTACAATGAGCAGTTCTTC,TRBV5-1,TRBD1,-,TRBJ2-1
CASILGTSGYYEQYF,TGTGCCAGCATACTTGGGACTAGCGGATACTACGAGCAGTACTTC,TRBV28,TRBD2,-,TRBJ2-7
CASKRSGSTDTQYF,TGTGCCAGCAAACGGAGCGGGAGCACAGATACGCAGTATTTT,TRBV2,-,-,TRBJ2-3
CAGGQINYGYTF,TGTGCCGGGGGACAGATTAACTATGGCTACACCTTC,TRBV6-1,TRBD1,-,TRBJ1-2
CASSGTSAFGNEQFF,TGTGCCAGCAGTGGGACTAGCGCCTTCGGCAATGAGCAGTTCTTC,TRBV5-6,TRBD2,once,TRBJ2-1
CASSPFVLAGALSSYNEQFF,TGTGCCAGCAGCCCTTTCGTACTAGCGGGCGCTCTAAGCTCCTACAATGAGCAGTTCTTC,TRBV9,TRBD2,-,TRBJ2-1
CASSQIQGAREKLFF,TGCGCCAGCAGCCAGATACAGGGGGCGCGGGAAAAACTGTTTTTT,TRBV4-1,TRBD1,-,TRBJ1-4
CASSLFQGMSAKNIQYF,TGTGCCAGCAGTTTATTCCAGGGCATGTCGGCCAAAAACATTCAGTACTTC,TRBV28,-,-,TRBJ2-4
CASSLYTGGARQYF,TGTGCCAGCAGTTTATATACAGGGGGCGCGCGACAGTACTTC,TRBV28,TRBD1,-,TRBJ2-7
CASSLLGANEQFF,TGTGCCAGCAGTTTATTGGGGGCCAATGAGCAGTTCTTC,TRBV28,-,-,TRBJ2-1
CASSLATSGPTEQYF,TGCGCCAGCAGCTTGGCAACTAGCGGACCAACCGAGCAGTACTTC,TRBV5-1,TRBD2,-,TRBJ2-7
CASSRRGREGGELFF,TGTGCCAGCAGCCGCAGGGGGCGCGAGGGCGGGGAGCTGTTTTTT,TRBV2,TRBD1,-,TRBJ2-2
CASSSSGTGGTFRGYTF,TGTGCCAGTAGTTCGTCCGGGACAGGGGGAACTTTTCGTGGCTACACCTTC,TRBV19,TRBD1,-,TRBJ1-2
CASSRDRAGNTIYF,TGTGCCAGCAGTCGGGACAGGGCTGGAAACACCATATATTTT,TRBV7-9,TRBD1,-,TRBJ1-3
CASSHTHSGKYNEQFF,TGCGCCAGCAGCCATACCCACAGCGGAAAATACAATGAGCAGTTCTTC,TRBV4-1,-,-,TRBJ2-1
CSGTRGSNTGELFF,TGCAGCGGAACCAGGGGATCGAACACCGGGGAGCTGTTTTTT,TRBV29-1,-,-,TRBJ2-2
CASSVGLAVAGEQFF,TGTGCCAGCAGCGTAGGTCTAGCGGTTGCGGGGGAGCAGTTCTTC,TRBV9,TRBD2,-,TRBJ2-1
CASSLVRRPEQFF,TGTGCCAGCAGCTTGGTAAGGCGGCCCGAGCAGTTCTTC,TRBV11-2,-,few,TRBJ2-1
CASSLAGRDRGQETQYF,TGTGCCAGCAGCTTAGCCGGCCGGGACAGGGGGCAGGAGACCCAGTACTTC,TRBV7-9,TRBD1,-,TRBJ2-5
CASSQNRGGGYTF,TGTGCCAGCAGCCAAAACAGGGGCGGAGGCTACACCTTC,TRBV5-5,TRBD1,-,TRBJ1-2
CASSLRRMNTEAFF,TGTGCCAGCAGTTTACGGCGGATGAACACTGAAGCTTTCTTT,TRBV28,-,once,TRBJ1-1
CASSLRNRNTEAFF,TGTGCCAGCAGTTTAAGAAACAGGAACACTGAAGCTTTCTTT,TRBV28,-,-,TRBJ1-1
CASSTLRGTNEKLFF,TGTGCCAGCAGTACCCTCAGGGGCACTAATGAAAAACTGTTTTTT,TRBV27,-,-,TRBJ1-4
CASSGGTEATGELFF,TGCGCCAGCAGTGGGGGGACAGAAGCCACCGGGGAGCTGTTTTTT,TRBV10-1,TRBD1,few,TRBJ2-2
CASSELMREAVGTQYF,TGTGCCAGCAGTGAATTAATGCGGGAGGCTGTGGGTACGCAGTATTTT,TRBV6-1,TRBD2,-,TRBJ2-3
CASSPEHTGELFF,TGTGCCAGCTCACCTGAGCACACCGGGGAGCTGTTTTTT,TRBV18,-,-,TRBJ2-2
CASRPGQTFDTQYF,TGTGCCAGCAGGCCGGGACAGACGTTCGATACGCAGTATTTT,TRBV27,TRBD1,-,TRBJ2-3